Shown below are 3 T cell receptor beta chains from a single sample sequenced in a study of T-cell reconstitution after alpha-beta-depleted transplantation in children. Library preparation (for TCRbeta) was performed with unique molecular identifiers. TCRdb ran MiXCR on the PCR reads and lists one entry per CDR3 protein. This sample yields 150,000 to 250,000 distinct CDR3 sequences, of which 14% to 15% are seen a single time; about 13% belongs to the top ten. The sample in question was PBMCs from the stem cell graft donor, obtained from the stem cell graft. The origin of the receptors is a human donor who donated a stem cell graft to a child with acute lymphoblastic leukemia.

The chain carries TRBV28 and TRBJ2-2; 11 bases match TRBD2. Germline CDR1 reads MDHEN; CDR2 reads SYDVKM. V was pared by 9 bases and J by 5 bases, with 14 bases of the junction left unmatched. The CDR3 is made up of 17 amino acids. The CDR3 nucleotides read TGTGCCAGTAGTCCCGCGGGACTAGCGGTGGAAACCGGGGAGCTGTTTTTT. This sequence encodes CASSPAGLAVETGELFF.

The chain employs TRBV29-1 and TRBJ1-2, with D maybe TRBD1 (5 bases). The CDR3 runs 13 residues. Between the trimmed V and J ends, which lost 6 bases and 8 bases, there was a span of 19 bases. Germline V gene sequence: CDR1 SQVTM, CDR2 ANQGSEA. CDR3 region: CSVDSDRLQGYTF. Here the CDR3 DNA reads TGCAGCGTCGATTCAGACAGACTCCAAGGCTACACCTTC. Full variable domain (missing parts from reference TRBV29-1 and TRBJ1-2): SAVISQKPSRDICQRGTSLTIQCQVDSQVTMMFWYRQQPGQSLTLIATANQGSEATYESGFVIDKFPISRPNLTFSTLTVSNMSPEDSSIYLCSVDSDRLQGYTFGSGTRLTVV.

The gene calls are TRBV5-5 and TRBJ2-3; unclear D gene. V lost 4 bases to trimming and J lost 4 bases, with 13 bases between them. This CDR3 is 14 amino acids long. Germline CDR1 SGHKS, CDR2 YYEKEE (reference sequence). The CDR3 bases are TGTGCCAGCAGCCGACAACAGTGGGCAGATACGCAGTATTTT. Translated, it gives CASSRQQWADTQYF.